The 31 T cell receptor beta chains listed next were all sequenced from one sample in a study of T cell responses to AZD1222 COVID-19 vaccine. Sequenced by immunoSEQ multiplex PCR; TCRdb stores in-frame clones only, minus some. Of 150,000 to 200,000 clones listed, just over 90% are singletons. Sequencing used peripheral blood, obtained 28 days after the second AZD1222 dose. The receptors stem from an adult who received the AZD1222 COVID-19 vaccine.

The chain is built from TRBV5-5 and TRBJ2-7; tentative D call: TRBD1 (6 bases). CDR3 size: 18 residues. Germline assignment: CDR1 SGHKS and CDR2 YYEKEE (reference sequence). The V gene lost 0 bases and the J gene lost 2 bases, with 21 bases spanning the gap. Here the CDR3 DNA reads TGTGCCAGCAGCTTGGCCGACTCGGGCAGGGGATTACCCTACGAGCAGTACTTC. Protein sequence: CASSLADSGRGLPYEQYF.

The chain is built from TRBV4-1 and TRBJ1-2; the match to TRBD1 covers 8 bases. Germline CDR1 MGHRA, CDR2 YSYEKL. There are 14 residues in the CDR3. Trimming cost V 3 bases and J 7 bases; bases outside gene matches: 7. The CDR3 region has the DNA TGCGCCAGCAGCCACTTAGGACAGGGTTTTGGCTACACCTTC. Its protein product is CASSHLGQGFGYTF.

The rearrangement joins TRBV6-1 to TRBJ1-2, with 7 bases identical to TRBD1. V shed 2 bases, J shed 4 bases, and the junction held 7 bases outside the gene matches. CDR1 MNHNS and CDR2 SASEGT come from the germline V gene. This CDR3 is built from 15 residues. Here the CDR3 DNA reads TGTGCCAGCAGTGAAAGCCCGCGGGACAGCTATGGCTACACCTTC. It specifies CASSESPRDSYGYTF.

The chain is built from TRBV19 and TRBJ2-7; D is possibly TRBD1 or TRBD2 (5 bases each). CDR1 and CDR2 from the germline V gene are LNHDA and SQIVND (reference sequence). The CDR3 has 14 residues. Trimming cost V 7 bases and J 1 base, with 14 bases left between them. The CDR3 nucleotides read TGTGCCAGTACCCTGGGACCGGGATCCTACGAGCAGTACTTC. This gives the protein CASTLGPGSYEQYF.

The J gene is TRBJ1-5, the V gene TRBV2; TRBD1 agrees at 8 bases. This CDR3 comprises 14 residues. Germline values: CDR1 SNHLY, CDR2 FYNNEI. Trimming took 3 bases from V and 5 from J; bases not matched to a gene: 3. The CDR3 DNA sequence: TGTGCCAGCAGTGATGGGACAGGCGATCAGCCCCAGCATTTT. Its protein is CASSDGTGDQPQHF.

The chain joins TRBV29-1 to TRBJ2-2; 10 bases are shared with TRBD2. The ends lost 2 bases at V and 3 bases at J; junction bases unmatched: 6. Germline lookup yields CDR1 SQVTM and CDR2 ANQGSEA. The length of the CDR3 is 16 residues. The CDR3 protein is CSVEPGLAEHTGELFF. CDR3 bases: TGCAGCGTTGAACCTGGACTAGCGGAACACACCGGGGAGCTGTTTTTT.

The chain employs TRBV4-2 and TRBJ1-5; D ambiguous. This CDR3 has 15 amino acids. Germline lookup yields CDR1 LGHNA and CDR2 YNFKEQ. V was trimmed by 0 bases and J by 4 bases, leaving 10 bases between them. The CDR3 loop reads CASSQDLGLNQPQHF. CDR3 sequence (DNA): TGTGCCAGCAGCCAAGACCTCGGGCTTAATCAGCCCCAGCATTTT.

This clone was detected once. This chain connects TRBV19 to TRBJ1-2, with D uncertain. The germline gives CDR1 LNHDA, CDR2 SQIVND (reference sequence). This CDR3 is 10 amino acids long. V gave up 9 bases and J gave up 8 bases, with 10 bases separating them. CDR3 nucleotides: TGTGCCAGCCAGAGTGGGGGCTACACCTTC. Protein sequence: CASQSGGYTF.

This chain joins TRBV10-3 and TRBJ1-4; D not resolved. Deletions cut 1 base from V and 10 bases from J, with 13 bases between. The length of the CDR3 is 14 residues. The V gene's germline CDR1 is ENHRY and CDR2 SYGVKD. DNA for the CDR3: TGTGCCATCAGTGAGTGGTTAAATGAGGGAAAACTGTTTTTT. The encoded protein is CAISEWLNEGKLFF.

The genes are TRBV9 and TRBJ1-3; possible D gene TRBD1, 6 bases. The germline V gene encodes CDR1 SGDLS and CDR2 YYNGEE. Deletions cut 0 bases from V and 2 bases from J, with 9 bases between. CDR3 length: 15 residues. CDR3 in DNA: TGTGCCAGCAGCGTAGGACAGGCAGCTGGAAACACCATATATTTT. The encoded protein is CASSVGQAAGNTIYF.

V usage is TRBV5-4 and J usage is TRBJ1-1; D remains ambiguous. The V end lost 6 bases, the J end lost 4 bases, and 7 bases lay between the germline ends. The CDR3 spans 11 residues. In germline, CDR1 is SGHNT, CDR2 YYREEE (reference sequence). The CDR3 sequence is CASTEATEAFF. In DNA form, the CDR3 reads TGTGCCAGCACAGAAGCCACTGAAGCTTTCTTT.

The chain joins TRBV2 to TRBJ2-7, with D unclear. This CDR3 spans 16 amino acids. Trimming cost V 4 bases and J 4 bases, with 20 bases left between them. Germline V gene lookup returns CDR1 SNHLY and CDR2 FYNNEI. CDR3 coding DNA: TGTGCCAGCAGTGCCGGTCCACCTCGAACCTTTTACGAGCAGTACTTC. Protein product: CASSAGPPRTFYEQYF.

The chain couples TRBV19 to TRBJ2-5; D may correspond to TRBD1 or TRBD2 (5 bases each). The V end lost 7 bases, the J end lost 5 bases, and 14 bases lay between the germline ends. The CDR3 loop spans 13 amino acids. CDR1 and CDR2 from the germline V gene are LNHDA and SQIVND (reference sequence). The CDR3 bases are TGTGCCAGTAAAAGGGGACGAGGGGAGACCCAGTACTTC. Translating it yields CASKRGRGETQYF.

The J gene is TRBJ1-5, the V gene TRBV6-2 or TRBV6-3; no firm D call. This CDR3 is built from 14 residues. Trimming stripped 2 bases from V and 9 bases from J, with 14 bases between. Germline V gene data show CDR1 as MNHEY and CDR2 as SVGEGT. The CDR3 sequence: CASSYQAGKVPQHF. CDR3 coding DNA: TGTGCCAGCAGTTACCAGGCGGGCAAGGTGCCCCAGCATTTT.

The gene calls are TRBV28 and TRBJ1-2; D is undetermined. The germline CDR1 and CDR2 sequences are MDHEN and SYDVKM. Deletions cut 4 bases from V and 1 base from J, with 10 bases between. This CDR3 has 14 residues. The CDR3 DNA reads as TGTGCCAGCAGTTGGAGTCGGAGTAACTATGGCTACACCTTC. Amino acids: CASSWSRSNYGYTF.

The chain links TRBV3-1 (or the pseudogene TRBV3-2) to TRBJ1-1, with a tentative D call TRBD1 (5 bases). CDR1 is LGHDT, CDR2 YNNKEL, per germline (reference sequence). V was cut by 5 bases and J by 7 bases, with 20 bases left in between. This CDR3 region has 15 residues. CDR3 nucleotides: TGTGCCAGCAGCTCCTTAGGCGGGACGGAATATGAAGCTTTCTTT. It translates to CASSSLGGTEYEAFF.

The CDR3 loop reads CSASSSGTSGGSSSTDTQYF. CDR3 in DNA: TGCAGTGCTAGTTCTTCCGGGACTAGCGGGGGCTCCTCCTCCACAGATACGCAGTATTTT. The chain uses TRBV20-1 and TRBJ2-3, with 14 bases matching TRBD2. The CDR3 totals 20 residues. Germline CDR1 is DFQATT and CDR2 is SNEGSKA (reference sequence). J was trimmed by 2 bases and V by 3 bases; bases with no gene match: 16.

The chain is built from TRBV19 and TRBJ2-7, with D hard to call. CDR3 length: 15 amino acids. V dropped 3 bases and J dropped 3 bases, with 15 bases sitting between them. CDR1 LNHDA and CDR2 SQIVND come from the germline V gene (reference sequence). The chain's CDR3 is CASSIAGRAGYEQYF. The CDR3 region has the DNA TGTGCCAGTAGTATCGCAGGACGGGCCGGCTACGAGCAGTACTTC.

The chain recombines TRBV15 with TRBJ2-7; D is undetermined. The CDR3 runs 16 residues. The germline gives CDR1 LNHNV, CDR2 YYDKDF (reference sequence). The V and J ends lost 0 bases and 6 bases respectively, with 18 bases between them. CDR3 protein: CATSRDPQQGSGEQYF. CDR3 DNA sequence: TGTGCCACCAGCAGAGATCCCCAGCAAGGGTCGGGCGAGCAGTACTTC.

This clone was counted a single time. V usage is TRBV7-9 and J usage is TRBJ2-7; no definite D call. Trimming took 1 base from V and 2 from J, leaving 9 bases between them. CDR3 size: 14 residues. Germline V CDR1 and CDR2: SEHNR, FQNEAQ (reference sequence). The CDR3 nucleotides read TGTGCCAGCAGCTTAGGTGCAGTGGCCTACGAGCAGTACTTC. This sequence encodes CASSLGAVAYEQYF.

V is TRBV29-1 and J is TRBJ2-1, with a weak D call TRBD2 (5 bases). With 5 bases removed from V and 9 bases from J, the gap between germline ends came to 8 bases. The CDR3 covers 10 residues. Per the germline V gene, CDR1 is SQVTM and CDR2 is ANQGSEA. Written as DNA, the CDR3 is TGCAGCGTTAAAGCGGTTGAGCAGTTCTTC. Translating gives CSVKAVEQFF.

This chain joins TRBV15 and TRBJ1-2; tentative D call: TRBD1 (6 bases). The CDR3 runs 15 residues. The germline gives CDR1 LNHNV, CDR2 YYDKDF (reference sequence). Trimming took 5 bases from V and 8 from J, leaving 21 bases between them. The CDR3 here is CATSARRTAEGGYTF. In DNA form, the CDR3 reads TGTGCCACCAGCGCCCGGCGGACAGCCGAAGGGGGCTACACCTTC. Full variable domain (missing parts from reference TRBV15 and TRBJ1-2): DAMVIQNPRYQVTQFGKPVTLSCSQTLNHNVMYWYQQKSSQAPKLLFHYYDKDFNNEADTPDNFQSRRPNTSFCFLDIRSPGLGDTAMYLCATSARRTAEGGYTFGSGTRLTVV.

This clone was seen a single time. The chain is built from TRBV4-1 and TRBJ2-7; no definite D call. This CDR3 spans 14 amino acids. Looked up from germline, CDR1 is MGHRA and CDR2 is YSYEKL. V shed 0 bases and J shed 5 bases, with 11 bases lying between them. CDR3 region: CASSQERLTHEQYF. The CDR3 DNA is TGCGCCAGCAGCCAAGAGAGGTTGACCCACGAGCAGTACTTC.

The V gene is TRBV9, the J gene TRBJ1-6; tentative D call: TRBD1 (5 bases). Germline values: CDR1 SGDLS, CDR2 YYNGEE. The CDR3 runs to 14 residues. Trimming took off 4 bases at V and 5 bases at J, with 10 bases between the two ends. The CDR3 coding sequence is TGTGCCAGCAGCCCCGGGACCAATAATTCACCCCTCCACTTT. Encoded protein: CASSPGTNNSPLHF.

V gene TRBV30 combines with J gene TRBJ1-1; TRBD1 might be the D (5 bases). Germline CDR1 reads GTSNPN; CDR2 reads SVGIG (reference sequence). V lost 0 bases and J lost 5, with 19 bases in between. The CDR3 spans 16 residues. For the CDR3, the DNA is TGTGCCTGGAGTGTCACCGGGACTCTAACGAGGACTGAAGCTTTCTTT. Amino acids: CAWSVTGTLTRTEAFF.

The rearrangement uses TRBV3-1 (or the pseudogene TRBV3-2) and TRBJ1-2; 9 bases are shared with TRBD1. Germline assignment: CDR1 LGHDT and CDR2 YNNKEL (reference sequence). The CDR3 has 13 amino acids. The ends lost 3 bases at V and 6 bases at J; junction bases unmatched: 2. The CDR3 DNA follows: TGTGCCAGCAGCCACCGGACAGGGGATGGCTACACCTTC. As protein: CASSHRTGDGYTF.

The genes are TRBV11-2 and TRBJ2-2, with 8 bases aligning to TRBD1. Germline-derived CDR1 and CDR2 are SGHAT and FQNNGV. This CDR3 is 17 amino acids long. The V and J ends lost 4 bases and 1 base, in that order; junction bases with no gene match: 8. CDR3 protein: CASSSYPGTGNTGELFF. CDR3 bases: TGTGCCAGCAGCTCTTACCCGGGGACAGGGAACACCGGGGAGCTGTTTTTT.

This rearrangement joins TRBV28 to TRBJ1-5; no clear D gene. Trimming removed 2 bases from V and 4 bases from J, with 12 bases in between. CDR3 length equals 15 residues. CDR1 MDHEN and CDR2 SYDVKM come from the germline V gene. This CDR3 reads CASSLAGGWNQPQHF. CDR3 DNA sequence: TGTGCCAGCAGTTTAGCGGGCGGGTGGAATCAGCCCCAGCATTTT.

The V gene is TRBV1, the J gene TRBJ1-2. TRBV1 has pseudogene status. The CDR3 sequence is 15 residues long. CDR3 in amino acids: CTSSPGTFPYYGYTF. CDR3 in DNA: TGCACCAGCAGCCCCGGGACCTTCCCTTACTATGGCTACACCTTC.

The CDR3 DNA follows: TGTGCCAGCAGCTTACGTGACTATGGCTACACCTTC. Amino acids: CASSLRDYGYTF. The chain links TRBV7-9 to TRBJ1-2, with no clear D. V was pared by 2 bases and J by 3 bases, with 4 bases between. This CDR3 contains 12 residues. Germline CDR1 SEHNR, CDR2 FQNEAQ (reference sequence).

The genes are TRBV19 and TRBJ1-5; D call uncertain. Germline CDR1 LNHDA, CDR2 SQIVND (reference sequence). The CDR3 runs to 14 residues. Trimming left V 7 bases short and J 4 bases short, with 14 bases between. DNA of the CDR3: TGTGCCAGTAAATGGGGAGGCCAGAATCAGCCCCAGCATTTT. Amino acids: CASKWGGQNQPQHF.